This T cell receptor (beta chain) was sequenced in a study of blood T cell repertoires in COVID-19 (dated by TCRdb to the early 2020s). About the investigation overall: The collaborator samples originated in the United States, Italy and Spain and spanned the acute and convalescent phases of COVID-19. Deeply sampled blood TCRbeta repertoires from subjects exposed to, actively infected with, or recovered from COVID-19 were included in the dataset. A de-identified subject ID, COVID-19 status, age in years and sex were almost always included in the sample metadata. The samples were drawn from two sources: the first 160 participants of the ongoing ImmuneRACE study, and 1,000 to 1,500 subjects contributed by 6 global collaborators. Where available, HLA class I and class II types were obtained from metadata supplied by the sample provider rather than from assay-based typing. The repertoires were made available in a free public database intended to serve as a resource for research on the immune response to SARS-CoV-2. The material from the prospective study consisted of cDNA or gDNA derived from T cells, B-cell-depleted T cells, or PBMCs. Beyond this particular receptor, the publication reports: The quantity of clinical and demographic metadata differed by source and by participant and was supplied without curation.

V loses 4 bases of germline sequence and J loses 9 bases, and the interval between the two ends is 19 bases. The CDR3 runs 16 amino acids, cysteine and phenylalanine included. The kept DNA is CDR3 alone, 48 bases in frame from the first base. The CDR1 and CDR2 encoded by the germline V gene (reference sequence) are LGHDT and YNNKEL. Participants in the prospective study were aged about 18 to 95 years, lived in some 24 United States geographic areas, and enrolled through a virtual design. To assign participants to cohorts, the prospective study relied on clinical history that participants themselves reported in a screening survey and a study questionnaire. Recovered participants in ImmuneRACE Cohort 3 were defined by two consecutive negative NP/OP PCR tests, clearance by a healthcare professional, or resolution of symptoms. Mobile phlebotomists in the prospective study collected whole blood, serum and a nasopharyngeal or oropharyngeal swab from every participant. Prospective study participants could optionally give additional blood draws and questionnaires over an approximately two-month period. Before DNA extraction, blood samples from the prospective study were shipped at room temperature or frozen.

Comments on this clone: Its antigen remains unidentified. The record has no base qualities; no much larger clone is one base away.

TCRbeta CDR3 regions were amplified from genomic DNA by means of the immunoSEQ Assay, a bias-controlled multiplex PCR. As for the original processing: The number of nucleated cells in each sample was estimated by amplification of reference gene primers within the assay. To quantify the absolute abundance of each unique TCRbeta CDR3 rearrangement, sequence reads were collapsed and filtered. For each sample, productive Simpson clonality was calculated by taking the square root of Simpson's diversity index across productive rearrangements. TCRdb mirrors the immuneACCESS table, restricted to in-frame sequences. Some clones are absent from its copies; in checked studies, under half trace to an unresolved V gene, and the reason for the others is unknown. V and J calls plus clone size are reproduced from that table; the DNA served to infer D and trimming. The sample yields approximately 260,000 clones; nearly 90% were counted once. 1.9% of the sample lies in the top ten.

The clonotype was recovered from a woman in her sixties who had recovered from COVID-19. Recombination joined TRBV3-1 (or the pseudogene TRBV3-2) with TRBJ1-6, and perhaps TRBD1 as D gene, on 5 matching bases. The specimen was PBMCs or T cells enriched from blood (not recorded which). The CDR3 corresponds to CASSPGGGRRGSPLHF. The nucleotide sequence is given as TGTGCCAGCAGCCCTGGGGGGGGGAGAAGGGGTTCACCCCTCCACTTT.